This TCR beta chain came from a study of blood T cells in healthy people across ages. The germline V gene has CDR1 SGHRS and CDR2 YFSETQ. The CDR3 consists of 15 residues. After removal of 3 bases from V and 3 bases from J, the junction contained 5 bases not matched to a gene. With a J-beta primer mix and a sample-barcoded 5' primer, a second PCR ran roughly 6 to 11 cycles. Carrying 12 random nucleotides, a template-switch adaptor labeled each individual cDNA molecule. A single record per CDR3 protein comes from TCRdb applying MiXCR to the 5' RACE reads. The sample lists around 1.5 million distinct CDR3 sequences, approximately 60% occurring once.

Specimen: blood. This sequence originates from a man younger than 35 in good health. V gene TRBV5-1 combines with J gene TRBJ2-3; 9 bases line up with TRBD1. The CDR3 loop is CASSSPGTGTDTQYF. CDR3 DNA sequence: TGCGCCAGCAGCTCCCCTGGGACAGGGACAGATACGCAGTATTTT.